This T cell receptor (beta chain) derives from a study of CXCR3-negative and CXCR3-positive naive CD8 T cells. Findings and limits, study-wide: Relative to memory CD8+ cells, whose diversity was much lower, both naive subsets had comparably high diversity. In CXCR3-positive naive cells, the TRB CDR3s were more hydrophobic than in CXCR3-negative naive cells. The level of CXCR3 expression partially decreased after cryopreservation; the majority of assays used fresh PBMCs.

As concerns this clonotype: Antigen specificity is unknown.

Triplicate sorting captured about 300,000 cells each from every CD8+ T cell subset. The CDR3 has 15 residues. Germline CDR1 reads SGDLS; CDR2 reads YYNGEE. The libraries of TRB cDNA were constructed through 5' RACE using UMI labels. Each CDR3 protein gets one entry in TCRdb, which reprocessed the 5' RACE reads and gives no DNA. Its table records about 90,000 distinct CDR3 sequences. This sequence was found in a human donor in good health. Some clones in this sample may be carry-over from other donors' samples. The chain combines TRBV9 with TRBJ2-7; as DNA is missing, the TRBD1 call by TCRdb cannot be tested. Sequencing was done on a sample of naive CXCR3- CD8+ T cells from blood. Stated subset: CD45RO-CCR7+CD27+CD95- naive CD8+ T cells lacking CXCR3 (TNR3-). Here the CDR3 reads CASSPEGQGGYEQYF.